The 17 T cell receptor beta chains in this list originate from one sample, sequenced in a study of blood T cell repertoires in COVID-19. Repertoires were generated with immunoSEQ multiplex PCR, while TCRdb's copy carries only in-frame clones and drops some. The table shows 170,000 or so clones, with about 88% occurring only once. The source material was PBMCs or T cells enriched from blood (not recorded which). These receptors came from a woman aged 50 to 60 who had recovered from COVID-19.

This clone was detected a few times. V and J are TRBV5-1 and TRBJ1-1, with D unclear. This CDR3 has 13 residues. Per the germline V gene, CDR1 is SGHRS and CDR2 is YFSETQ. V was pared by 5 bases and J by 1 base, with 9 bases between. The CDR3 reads CASRTTGNTEAFF. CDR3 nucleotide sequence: TGCGCCAGCAGAACGACGGGGAACACTGAAGCTTTCTTT.

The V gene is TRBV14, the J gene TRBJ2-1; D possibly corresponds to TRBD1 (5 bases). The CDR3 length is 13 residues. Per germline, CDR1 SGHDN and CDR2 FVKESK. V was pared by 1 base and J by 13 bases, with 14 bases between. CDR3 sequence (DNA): TGTGCCAGCAGCCAAGCGCGTCCAGGGTTCCAGTTCTTC. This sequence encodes CASSQARPGFQFF.

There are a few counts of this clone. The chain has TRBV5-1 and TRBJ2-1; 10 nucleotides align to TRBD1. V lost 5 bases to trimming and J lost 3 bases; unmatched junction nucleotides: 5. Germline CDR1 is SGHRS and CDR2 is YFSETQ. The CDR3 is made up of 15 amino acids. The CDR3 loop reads CASRPDRGFYNEQFF. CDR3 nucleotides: TGCGCCAGCAGACCGGACAGGGGGTTCTACAATGAGCAGTTCTTC.

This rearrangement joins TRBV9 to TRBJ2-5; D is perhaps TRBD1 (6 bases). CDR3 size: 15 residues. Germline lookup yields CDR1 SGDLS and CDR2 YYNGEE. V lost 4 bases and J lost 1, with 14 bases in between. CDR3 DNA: TGTGCCAGCAGCTCGACAGGATATGGCCAAGAGACCCAGTACTTC. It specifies CASSSTGYGQETQYF.

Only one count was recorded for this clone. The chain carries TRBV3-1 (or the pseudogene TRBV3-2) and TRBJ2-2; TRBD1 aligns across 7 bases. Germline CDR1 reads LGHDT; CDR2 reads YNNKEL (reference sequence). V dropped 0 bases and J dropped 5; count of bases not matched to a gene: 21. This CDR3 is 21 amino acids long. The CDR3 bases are TGTGCCAGCAGCCAAGATCCGGGACAGTGGAATGGACCCACGACGACCGGGGAGCTGTTTTTT. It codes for CASSQDPGQWNGPTTTGELFF.

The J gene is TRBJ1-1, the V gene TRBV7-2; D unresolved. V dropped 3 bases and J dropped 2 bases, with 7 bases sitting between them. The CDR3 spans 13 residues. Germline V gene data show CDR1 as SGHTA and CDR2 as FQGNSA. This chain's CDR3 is CASSFTSNTEAFF. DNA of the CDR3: TGTGCCAGCAGCTTTACCAGTAACACTGAAGCTTTCTTT. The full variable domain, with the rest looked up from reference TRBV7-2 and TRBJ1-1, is GAGVSQSPSNKVTEKGKDVELRCDPISGHTALYWYRQSLGQGLEFLIYFQGNSAPDKSGLPSDRFSAERTGGSVSTLTIQRTQQEDSAVYLCASSFTSNTEAFFGQGTRLTVV.

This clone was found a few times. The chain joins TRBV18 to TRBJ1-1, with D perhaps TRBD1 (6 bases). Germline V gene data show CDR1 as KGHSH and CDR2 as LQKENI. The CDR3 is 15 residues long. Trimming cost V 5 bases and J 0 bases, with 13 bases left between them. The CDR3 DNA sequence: TGTGCCAGCTCATCCGGACAGATTTTGAACACTGAAGCTTTCTTT. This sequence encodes CASSSGQILNTEAFF.

The CDR3 DNA is TGTGCCAGCAGCCAAGATAGCTTAGCGGGAGTGCCCAATGAGCAGTTCTTC. Protein product: CASSQDSLAGVPNEQFF. V usage is TRBV3-1 (or the pseudogene TRBV3-2) and J usage is TRBJ2-1, with TRBD2 identical over 9 bases. Unmatched junction bases numbered 9, after V lost 0 bases and J lost 6 bases. This CDR3 contains 17 residues. Germline values: CDR1 LGHDT, CDR2 YNNKEL (reference sequence).

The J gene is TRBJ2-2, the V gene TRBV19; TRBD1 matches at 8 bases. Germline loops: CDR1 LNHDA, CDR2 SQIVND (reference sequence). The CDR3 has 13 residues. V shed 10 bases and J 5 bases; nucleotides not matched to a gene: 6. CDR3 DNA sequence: TGTGCCATCCAAACAGGGGGGACCGGGGAGCTGTTTTTT. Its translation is CAIQTGGTGELFF.

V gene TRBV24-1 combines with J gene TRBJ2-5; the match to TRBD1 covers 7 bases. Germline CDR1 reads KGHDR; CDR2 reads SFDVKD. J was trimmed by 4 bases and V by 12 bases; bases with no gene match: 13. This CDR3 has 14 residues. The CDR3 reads CAVSGTANAETQYF. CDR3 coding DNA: TGTGCCGTGTCCGGGACAGCAAATGCAGAGACCCAGTACTTC.

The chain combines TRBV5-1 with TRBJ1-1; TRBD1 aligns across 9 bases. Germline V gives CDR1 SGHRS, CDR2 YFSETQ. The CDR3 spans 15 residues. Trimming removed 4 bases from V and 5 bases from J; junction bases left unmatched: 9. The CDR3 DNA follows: TGCGCCAGCAGCCCGGACAGGGGATTGGGTACTGAAGCTTTCTTT. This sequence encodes CASSPDRGLGTEAFF.

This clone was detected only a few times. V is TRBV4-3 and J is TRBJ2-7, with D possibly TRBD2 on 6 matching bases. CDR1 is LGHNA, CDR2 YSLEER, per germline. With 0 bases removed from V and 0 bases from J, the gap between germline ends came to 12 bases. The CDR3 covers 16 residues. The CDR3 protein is CASSQEASASSYEQYF. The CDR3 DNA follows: TGCGCCAGCAGCCAAGAGGCTAGCGCGAGCTCCTACGAGCAGTACTTC.

This CDR3 reads CASSFLGCGRERGEQFF. For the CDR3, the DNA is TGTGCCAGCAGCTTCTTGGGGTGTGGGCGGGAGCGAGGTGAGCAGTTCTTC. The chain recombines TRBV12-1 with TRBJ2-1; the D call in the table, TRBD2, was not verified against the DNA. TRBV12-1 corresponds to a pseudogene. This CDR3 spans 17 amino acids.

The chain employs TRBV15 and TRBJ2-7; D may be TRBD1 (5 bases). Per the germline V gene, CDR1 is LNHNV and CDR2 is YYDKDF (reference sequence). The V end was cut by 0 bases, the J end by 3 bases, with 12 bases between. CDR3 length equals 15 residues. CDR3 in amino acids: CATSRDYTDSYEQYF. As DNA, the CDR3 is TGTGCCACCAGCAGAGATTACACCGACAGCTACGAGCAGTACTTC.

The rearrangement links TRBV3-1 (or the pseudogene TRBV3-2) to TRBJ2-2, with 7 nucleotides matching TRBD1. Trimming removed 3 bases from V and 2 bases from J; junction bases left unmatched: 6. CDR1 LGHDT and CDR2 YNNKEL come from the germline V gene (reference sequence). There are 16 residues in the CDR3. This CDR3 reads CASSQKTGYNTGELFF. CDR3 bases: TGTGCCAGCAGCCAGAAGACAGGGTACAACACCGGGGAGCTGTTTTTT.

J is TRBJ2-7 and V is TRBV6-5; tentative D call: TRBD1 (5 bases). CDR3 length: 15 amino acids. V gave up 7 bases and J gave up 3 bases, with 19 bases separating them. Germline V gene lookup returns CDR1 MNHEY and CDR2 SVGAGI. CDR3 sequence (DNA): TGTGCCAGCATTCAGGGTTCTTTGCAGCTCTACGAGCAGTACTTC. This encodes CASIQGSLQLYEQYF.

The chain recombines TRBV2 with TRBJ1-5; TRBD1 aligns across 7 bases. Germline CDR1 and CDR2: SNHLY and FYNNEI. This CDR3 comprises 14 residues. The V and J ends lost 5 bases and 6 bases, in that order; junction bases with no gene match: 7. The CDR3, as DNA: TGTGCCAGCAGTAACAGGGGATTGGGTCAGCCCCAGCATTTT. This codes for CASSNRGLGQPQHF.